This entry is about one T cell receptor (beta chain). The sample originates from a study of blood T cell repertoires in COVID-19. Authors' processing steps: It was from reference gene primer amplification that nucleated cell counts were estimated. TCRdb's copy holds only in-frame clones and misses some; the assay was immunoSEQ multiplex PCR. V and J calls and clone size are copied from that table; D and trimming were computed from the DNA. The top ten clones hold around 6.4% of a sample with about 50,000 clones, under 90% of them seen once. This sequence originates from a woman aged 55-69 years with acute or convalescent COVID-19. Sequenced input: peripheral blood.

The CDR3 nucleotides read TGCAGTGCTAGGACTAATAGCGAGCAGTACTTC. As protein: CSARTNSEQYF. This rearrangement joins TRBV20-1 to TRBJ2-7; a possible D gene is TRBD2 (5 bases). Germline V gives CDR1 DFQATT, CDR2 SNEGSKA (reference sequence). The V gene lost 3 bases and the J gene lost 6 bases, with 9 bases spanning the gap. The CDR3 loop spans 11 amino acids.